Below, 20 T cell receptor beta chains from the same sample are listed, as sequenced in a study of T-cell memory formation after mild COVID-19. TCRdb itself ran the 5' RACE reads through MiXCR, one entry per CDR3 protein. The sample has about 170,000 distinct CDR3 sequences, 10% to 15% seen once. The sample was PBMCs or a T cell subset sorted from them (not recorded which). The receptor set was obtained from a man aged 18-30 years who had mild COVID-19 (a few samples of this study predate the infection). Cell type and time point are not known.

This rearrangement joins TRBV6-4 to TRBJ2-3; D is unclear. V was trimmed by 4 bases and J by 3 bases, leaving 8 bases between them. The CDR3 loop spans 13 amino acids. Germline CDR1 and CDR2: MRHNA and SNTAGT. For the CDR3, the DNA is TGTGCCAGCAGTGGGAACCCAACAGATACGCAGTATTTT. It codes for CASSGNPTDTQYF.

CDR3 amino acids: CSARVAGVTDTQYF. The DNA of the CDR3 is TGCAGTGCTAGGGTAGCGGGGGTCACAGATACGCAGTATTTT. The rearrangement joins TRBV20-1 to TRBJ2-3; 9 bases map to TRBD2. Germline loops: CDR1 DFQATT, CDR2 SNEGSKA (reference sequence). There are 14 residues in the CDR3. V shed 3 bases, J shed 2 bases, and the junction held 3 bases outside the gene matches.

The chain links TRBV5-1 to TRBJ2-1; D could derive from TRBD1 or TRBD2 (7 bases each). CDR3 length: 18 amino acids. Germline CDR1 SGHRS, CDR2 YFSETQ. The V and J ends lost 4 bases and 7 bases respectively, with 27 bases between them. The CDR3 sequence: CASSLQGGPFVRDNEQFF. In nucleotides, the CDR3 is TGCGCCAGCAGCCTTCAGGGGGGGCCTTTTGTGCGGGATAATGAGCAGTTCTTC.

This clonotype was observed a handful of times. The genes are TRBV2 and TRBJ2-3; 12 bases line up with TRBD2. CDR1 is SNHLY, CDR2 FYNNEI, per germline. The ends lost 7 bases at V and 10 bases at J; junction bases unmatched: 6. This CDR3 contains 13 residues. CDR3 in amino acids: CASMGTSGQAQYF. DNA for the CDR3: TGTGCCAGCATGGGGACTAGCGGGCAAGCGCAGTATTTT.

The V gene is TRBV5-1, the J gene TRBJ1-3; no clear D. Trimming took 0 bases from V and 3 from J, leaving 7 bases between them. The CDR3 totals 14 residues. CDR1 SGHRS and CDR2 YFSETQ come from the germline V gene. CDR3 amino acids: CASSLAGYGNTIYF. DNA of the CDR3: TGCGCCAGCAGCTTGGCCGGGTATGGAAACACCATATATTTT.

The V and J genes are TRBV7-9 and TRBJ1-6, with D possibly TRBD1 on 6 matching bases. Between the trimmed V and J ends, which lost 5 bases and 14 bases, there was a span of 19 bases. The CDR3 spans 14 residues. Per the germline V gene, CDR1 is SEHNR and CDR2 is FQNEAQ (reference sequence). The CDR3 nucleotides are TGTGCCAGCAGCCGGGACACTGACTCCCTCGCCCTCCACTTT. This gives the protein CASSRDTDSLALHF.

This clonotype has just a few counts. The chain joins TRBV6-2 or TRBV6-3 to TRBJ2-1; D not resolved. V was cut by 2 bases and J by 8 bases, with 7 bases left in between. This CDR3 region has 12 residues. Germline V gene sequence: CDR1 MNHEY, CDR2 SVGEGT. CDR3 bases: TGTGCCAGCAGTTACCGGATCGATGAGCAGTTCTTC. Translated: CASSYRIDEQFF.

This clonotype was found a few times. The chain carries TRBV12-3 or TRBV12-4 and TRBJ2-7, with a tentative D call TRBD1 (5 bases). V was shortened by 5 bases and J by 2 bases, with 10 bases between the two germline ends. This CDR3 comprises 13 residues. CDR3 residues: CASSRGRAYEQYV. CDR3 nucleotides: TGTGCCAGCAGTAGAGGCAGGGCCTACGAGCAGTACGTC.

The chain uses TRBV29-1 and TRBJ1-1; a weak D match, TRBD1 (6 bases). The V gene lost 7 bases and the J gene lost 5 bases, with 20 bases spanning the gap. The CDR3 is made up of 14 amino acids. From germline, CDR1 is SQVTM and CDR2 ANQGSEA. CDR3 DNA: TGCAGCGCCCTGGACAGCCGCTTGTATACTGAAGCTTTCTTT. Protein sequence: CSALDSRLYTEAFF.

There are a few counts of this clonotype. V and J are TRBV7-3 and TRBJ2-3; D is undetermined. The CDR3 spans 13 residues. CDR1 and CDR2 from the germline V gene are SGHTA and FQGTGA. V was clipped by 5 bases and J by 5 bases, with 11 bases between them. The CDR3 loop reads CASSLMMEDTQYF. CDR3 nucleotides: TGTGCCAGCAGCCTGATGATGGAAGATACGCAGTATTTT.

This clonotype was counted between two and nine times. The chain links TRBV27 to TRBJ1-1; D perhaps matches TRBD1 (6 bases). The CDR3 has 13 amino acids. V was clipped by 8 bases and J by 2 bases, with 12 bases between them. CDR1 is MNHEY, CDR2 SMNVEV, per germline (reference sequence). In DNA form, the CDR3 reads TGTGCCAGCCGGAGACAGGTCAACACTGAAGCTTTCTTT. Protein sequence: CASRRQVNTEAFF.

This clonotype was found a few times. The rearrangement joins TRBV28 to TRBJ2-7, with a weak D call TRBD1 (5 bases). V was pared by 8 bases and J by 2 bases, with 13 bases between. The V gene's germline CDR1 is MDHEN and CDR2 SYDVKM. The CDR3 length is 13 residues. CDR3 in DNA: TGTGCCAGCGCTGCAGGGTCCCCCTACGAGCAGTACTTC. It specifies CASAAGSPYEQYF.

The rearrangement uses TRBV29-1 and TRBJ2-1; D ambiguous. V was shortened by 4 bases and J by 3 bases, with 16 bases between the two germline ends. This CDR3 comprises 15 residues. From germline, CDR1 is SQVTM and CDR2 ANQGSEA. CDR3 bases: TGCAGCGTTGTACTGTCCAGCGCCTACTACAATGAGCAGTTCTTC. It translates to CSVVLSSAYYNEQFF.

The chain's CDR3 is CASSRYREQYF. Here the CDR3 DNA reads TGTGCCAGCAGCCGATACAGAGAGCAGTACTTC. The rearrangement links TRBV7-9 to TRBJ2-7; D call uncertain. Germline V gene lookup returns CDR1 SEHNR and CDR2 FQNEAQ (reference sequence). The CDR3 is 11 residues long. V lost 5 bases and J 7 bases, leaving 9 bases between the germline ends.

This clonotype has only a few counts. The rearrangement joins TRBV7-9 to TRBJ2-7, with a tentative D call TRBD2 (6 bases). Germline CDR1 reads SEHNR; CDR2 reads FQNEAQ (reference sequence). CDR3 length: 16 amino acids. The V end lost 3 bases, the J end lost 3 bases, and 18 bases lay between the germline ends. The CDR3 sequence is CASSFLPGDPFYEQYV. The CDR3 DNA is TGTGCCAGCAGCTTTCTTCCGGGGGATCCCTTCTACGAGCAGTACGTC.

The chain recombines TRBV7-6 with TRBJ2-7; TRBD2 aligns across 9 bases. Germline V gives CDR1 SGHVS, CDR2 FNYEAQ. The V gene end was trimmed by 1 base and the J gene end by 5 bases; junction bases not matched to a gene: 6. This CDR3 is built from 15 residues. CDR3: CASSLERGAWNEQYV. The CDR3 bases are TGTGCCAGCAGCTTAGAGCGGGGGGCGTGGAACGAGCAGTACGTC.

This clonotype appeared a few times. The V call is TRBV9, the J call TRBJ2-5, with a possible D match to TRBD2 (5 bases). The CDR3 totals 15 residues. The ends were cut back, 2 bases at V and 2 bases at J, with 13 bases in the middle. Looked up from germline, CDR1 is SGDLS and CDR2 is YYNGEE. The CDR3 loop is CASSVLDFVQETQYF. As DNA, the CDR3 is TGTGCCAGCAGCGTCTTGGACTTCGTACAAGAGACCCAGTACTTC. The variable domain in full, completed from reference TRBV9 and TRBJ2-5, reads DSGVTQTPKHLITATGQRVTLRCSPRSGDLSVYWYQQSLDQGLQFLIQYYNGEERAKGNILERFSAQQFPDLHSELNLSSLELGDSALYFCASSVLDFVQETQYFGPGTRLLVL.

The chain links TRBV6-6 to TRBJ2-7; 7 bases are shared with TRBD1. Per the germline V gene, CDR1 is MNHNY and CDR2 is SVGAGI (reference sequence). CDR3 length: 15 amino acids. V trimming: 2 bases; J trimming: 4 bases; junction bases outside the gene matches: 8. CDR3 nucleotide sequence: TGTGCCAGCAGTTACCTAACCGGGACAGTGTACGAGCAGTACTTC. Translating gives CASSYLTGTVYEQYF.

The genes are TRBV29-1 and TRBJ2-5; D remains unclear. Germline V gives CDR1 SQVTM, CDR2 ANQGSEA. The CDR3 loop spans 16 amino acids. With 3 bases removed from V and 5 bases from J, the gap between germline ends came to 22 bases. CDR3 sequence reads: CSVDLGSTSRRETQYF. CDR3 nucleotides: TGCAGCGTTGATCTCGGCAGTACCAGCCGTCGTGAGACCCAGTACTTC.

This clonotype was observed at least ten times. This sequence joins TRBV29-1 and TRBJ1-2; D gene ambiguous. V lost 7 bases, J lost 4 bases, and 16 bases lay in between. The CDR3 consists of 13 residues. Germline V gene sequence: CDR1 SQVTM, CDR2 ANQGSEA. CDR3 protein: CSGERGAGYGYTF. As DNA, the CDR3 is TGCAGCGGAGAACGGGGTGCTGGCTATGGCTACACCTTC.